The clone carrying this TCR beta chain occurred a few times. The data are from a study of T cell changes during pregnancy in multiple sclerosis. Sequencing was performed with immunoSEQ multiplex PCR; in TCRdb, only in-frame clones are kept and a portion is missing. The sample carries some 64,000 clones, about nine tenths recorded once. The sequences come from peripheral blood, collected in the second trimester of pregnancy. This receptor was obtained from a female donor in good health, enrolled as a control in a pregnancy study.

The CDR3 loop reads CASSSEPRDKDNYGYTF. The CDR3 region has the DNA TGTGCCAGCAGCTCAGAACCCCGGGACAAAGATAACTATGGCTACACCTTC. The J gene is TRBJ1-2, the V gene TRBV11-2, with D tentatively TRBD1 (6 bases). The CDR3 covers 17 residues. V was trimmed by 4 bases and J by 1 base, leaving 19 bases between them. The V gene's germline CDR1 is SGHAT and CDR2 FQNNGV.